One and the same sample provided the 24 T cell receptor beta chains below, sequenced in a study of cytomegalovirus exposure and HLA in healthy donors. Profiling relied on immunoSEQ multiplex PCR, and the TCRdb table lists in-frame clones only, not all of them. Of more than 90,000 clones detected, about 82% appear once; the ten largest clones hold roughly 5.3%. The sequencing input was PBMCs. The receptor set was obtained from a young man in good health and CMV-seronegative.

This clone was picked up one time. The chain carries TRBV5-1 and TRBJ1-5; possibly TRBD1 for D (5 bases). The CDR3 has 14 residues. The ends were cut back, 0 bases at V and 5 bases at J, with 9 bases in the middle. The germline V gene encodes CDR1 SGHRS and CDR2 YFSETQ. The CDR3 bases are TGCGCCAGCAGCTTGGGGGGCCGCGATCAGCCCCAGCATTTT. Amino acid sequence: CASSLGGRDQPQHF. The variable domain in full, completed from reference TRBV5-1 and TRBJ1-5, reads KAGVTQTPRYLIKTRGQQVTLSCSPISGHRSVSWYQQTPGQGLQFLFEYFSETQRNKGNFPGRFSGRQFSNSRSEMNVSTLELGDSALYLCASSLGGRDQPQHFGDGTRLSIL.

V usage is TRBV30 and J usage is TRBJ1-5; D uncertain. The CDR3 has 13 residues. V gave up 3 bases and J gave up 0 bases, with 6 bases separating them. CDR1 and CDR2 from the germline V gene are GTSNPN and SVGIG (reference sequence). The CDR3 nucleotides are TGTGCCTGGAGGACGGGTAGCAATCAGCCCCAGCATTTT. Its translation is CAWRTGSNQPQHF.

In nucleotides, the CDR3 is TGTGCCTGGAGTATGACTAGCGGGTTCAACGAGCAGTACTTC. It encodes CAWSMTSGFNEQYF. The V call is TRBV30, the J call TRBJ2-7; 10 bases line up with TRBD2. CDR1 and CDR2 from the germline V gene are GTSNPN and SVGIG (reference sequence). The CDR3 runs to 14 residues. The trim removed 2 bases at V and 5 bases at J, leaving 6 bases unmatched.

The V gene is TRBV7-9, the J gene TRBJ1-1, with D possibly TRBD1 on 6 matching bases. The CDR3 extends over 17 amino acids. Germline CDR1 SEHNR, CDR2 FQNEAQ (reference sequence). The V end was cut by 0 bases, the J end by 2 bases, with 16 bases between. In nucleotides, the CDR3 is TGTGCCAGCAGCTTAGCCGGGACACAAAAGGGAAACACTGAAGCTTTCTTT. Protein sequence: CASSLAGTQKGNTEAFF.

This clone was detected a few times. This rearrangement joins TRBV6-5 to TRBJ1-5, with 9 positions matching TRBD1. Germline V gene sequence: CDR1 MNHEY, CDR2 SVGAGI. Losses at the gene ends were 5 bases for V and 0 bases for J; bases not matched to a gene: 2. CDR3 length equals 15 residues. The CDR3: CASSRQGGSNQPQHF. CDR3 DNA sequence: TGTGCCAGCAGTAGACAGGGGGGTAGCAATCAGCCCCAGCATTTT.

The chain links TRBV11-2 to TRBJ2-5; 10 nucleotides agree with TRBD2. CDR3 size: 17 residues. Germline V gives CDR1 SGHAT, CDR2 FQNNGV. J lost 4 bases, V lost 6 bases, and 14 bases had no gene match. CDR3 bases: TGTGCCAGCAGGATCGGACTAGCGGAAAACCGGGGAGAGACCCAGTACTTC. As protein: CASRIGLAENRGETQYF.

This clone is a singleton in its sample. V usage is TRBV12-5 and J usage is TRBJ1-1; no firm D call. Germline assignment: CDR1 LGHNT and CDR2 FRNRAP. Trimming pared 7 bases from V and 4 bases from J, leaving 16 bases between. This CDR3 spans 14 amino acids. CDR3 sequence reads: CASALGKGSTEAFF. In nucleotides, the CDR3 is TGTGCTAGTGCTCTGGGAAAAGGGAGCACTGAAGCTTTCTTT.

The CDR3 DNA reads as TGCAGCGTTGAAAGCGGGGGCGCCGATGGAGGCTACACCTTC. It yields the protein CSVESGGADGGYTF. V usage is TRBV29-1 and J usage is TRBJ1-2; perhaps TRBD1 as D (6 bases). Trimming left V 2 bases short and J 8 bases short, with 18 bases between. The CDR3 spans 14 residues. Per germline, CDR1 SQVTM and CDR2 ANQGSEA.

The J gene is TRBJ2-2, the V gene TRBV25-1; 9 bases align to TRBD2. Germline lookup yields CDR1 MGHDK and CDR2 SYGVNS. The CDR3 contains 16 residues. Trimming at V came to 2 bases and at J to 1 base, leaving 2 bases not matched to a gene. This CDR3 is CASSEPSGMNTGELFF. The CDR3 nucleotides read TGTGCCAGCAGTGAACCTAGCGGGATGAACACCGGGGAGCTGTTTTTT.

As regards this clone: Sequence at one end of the junction differs from germline and may be a read error. The chain is built from TRBV29-1 and TRBJ2-7, with 9 nucleotides matching TRBD2. From germline, CDR1 is SQVTM and CDR2 ANQGSEA. The CDR3 sequence is 14 residues long. The CDR3: CSVEGGRGAYEQYF. The CDR3 nucleotides read TGCAGCGTCGAAGGCGGGAGGGGTGCCTACGAGCAGTACTTC.

The chain combines TRBV11-2 with TRBJ2-3, with 7 bases identical to TRBD2. Trimming cost V 5 bases and J 3 bases; bases outside gene matches: 11. The V gene's germline CDR1 is SGHAT and CDR2 FQNNGV. The CDR3 sequence is 16 residues long. CDR3 amino acids: CASSPVGGIGTDTQYF. CDR3 bases: TGTGCCAGCAGCCCAGTGGGGGGGATAGGGACAGATACGCAGTATTTT. The variable domain in full, with the rest retrieved from reference TRBV11-2 and TRBJ2-3, is EAGVAQSPRYKIIEKRQSVAFWCNPISGHATLYWYQQILGQGPKLLIQFQNNGVVDDSQLPKDRFSAERLKGVDSTLKIQPAKLEDSAVYLCASSPVGGIGTDTQYFGPGTRLTVL.

V usage is TRBV15 and J usage is TRBJ2-4; 10 bases agree with TRBD1. The CDR3 length is 15 residues. V shed 1 base and J 9 bases; nucleotides not matched to a gene: 6. In germline, CDR1 is LNHNV, CDR2 YYDKDF (reference sequence). The CDR3: CATSRVDRGQSIQYF. As DNA, the CDR3 is TGTGCCACCAGCAGAGTTGACAGGGGGCAAAGCATTCAGTACTTC.

This clone was detected only a few times. The chain employs TRBV4-2 and TRBJ1-1; perhaps TRBD1 as D (6 bases). The V and J ends lost 0 bases and 7 bases respectively, with 12 bases between them. Germline lookup yields CDR1 LGHNA and CDR2 YNFKEQ. The CDR3 sequence is 14 residues long. Written as DNA, the CDR3 is TGTGCCAGCAGCCAAGAGTCGTCAGGGGTTGAAGCTTTCTTT. It specifies CASSQESSGVEAFF.

The chain has TRBV27 and TRBJ2-1; D gene uncertain. The CDR3 covers 12 residues. The V and J ends lost 5 bases and 9 bases respectively, with 11 bases between them. The germline gives CDR1 MNHEY, CDR2 SMNVEV (reference sequence). CDR3 coding DNA: TGTGCCAGCAGTAAGCTAGGATTTGAGCAGTTCTTC. It codes for CASSKLGFEQFF.

The J gene is TRBJ2-7, the V gene TRBV2; maybe TRBD2 (5 bases). CDR3 size: 12 residues. Per germline, CDR1 SNHLY and CDR2 FYNNEI. V lost 8 bases to trimming and J lost 2 bases, with 10 bases between them. CDR3 in amino acids: CASAGRTYEQYF. The CDR3 bases are TGTGCCAGCGCGGGCAGGACCTACGAGCAGTACTTC.

The J gene is TRBJ2-1, the V gene TRBV7-6, with 16 bases lining up with TRBD2. V was pared by 6 bases and J by 6 bases, with 17 bases of the junction left unmatched. Germline values: CDR1 SGHVS, CDR2 FNYEAQ. This CDR3 spans 20 amino acids. As DNA, the CDR3 is TGTGCCAGCAGTAAAAGGGGACTAGCGGGGGGGCAGAGTTTACTCAATGAGCAGTTCTTC. Its protein is CASSKRGLAGGQSLLNEQFF.

V is TRBV18 and J is TRBJ1-1; a weak D match, TRBD1 (5 bases). Germline V gene sequence: CDR1 KGHSH, CDR2 LQKENI. The V and J ends lost 1 base and 5 bases respectively, with 14 bases between them. This CDR3 is built from 15 residues. The CDR3 DNA is TGTGCCAGCTCACCACTCTCTGGGACTGCTACTGAAGCTTTCTTT. This gives the protein CASSPLSGTATEAFF.

V usage is TRBV5-1 and J usage is TRBJ2-3; tentatively, D is TRBD1 (5 bases). The CDR3 is made up of 12 amino acids. Germline CDR1 is SGHRS and CDR2 is YFSETQ. Trimming took off 4 bases at V and 3 bases at J, with 6 bases between the two ends. The DNA of the CDR3 is TGCGCCAGCAGCGACAGAACAGATACGCAGTATTTT. Translating gives CASSDRTDTQYF.

This chain connects TRBV2 to TRBJ1-2, with 12 bases that match TRBD1. Germline CDR1 reads SNHLY; CDR2 reads FYNNEI. This CDR3 comprises 14 residues. Germline trimming cut 6 bases from V and 6 bases from J; bases unmatched to any gene: 5. The CDR3 sequence is CASRLGQGADGYTF. The DNA for the CDR3 is TGTGCCAGCAGGTTGGGACAGGGGGCGGATGGCTACACCTTC. Complete variable domain (other parts from reference TRBV2 and TRBJ1-2): EPEVTQTPSHQVTQMGQEVILRCVPISNHLYFYWYRQILGQKVEFLVSFYNNEISEKSEIFDDQFSVERPDGSNFTLKIRSTKLEDSAMYFCASRLGQGADGYTFGSGTRLTVV.

The rearrangement uses TRBV2 and TRBJ1-2, with a possible D match to TRBD1 (6 bases). CDR1 SNHLY and CDR2 FYNNEI come from the germline V gene. CDR3 size: 15 residues. With 6 bases removed from V and 0 bases from J, the gap between germline ends came to 14 bases. The CDR3 DNA sequence: TGTGCCAGCAGGGACAGCTTAAATCCTAACTATGGCTACACCTTC. Translated, it gives CASRDSLNPNYGYTF.

This chain connects TRBV6-1 to TRBJ2-3; 10 bases match TRBD2. The CDR3 loop spans 16 amino acids. V shed 1 base and J 6 bases; nucleotides not matched to a gene: 7. Germline assignment: CDR1 MNHNS and CDR2 SASEGT. The CDR3 coding sequence is TGTGCCAGCAGTGAAGGGGTCCTAGCGGGAGTCGATACGCAGTATTTT. Translation: CASSEGVLAGVDTQYF.

This sequence joins TRBV5-4 and TRBJ2-5, with D possibly matching TRBD1 (6 bases). From germline, CDR1 is SGHNT and CDR2 YYREEE (reference sequence). Between the trimmed V and J ends, which lost 4 bases and 0 bases, there was a span of 16 bases. This CDR3 comprises 16 residues. The CDR3 DNA sequence: TGTGCCAGCAGCCCTCGGGACAAAGGGTACCAAGAGACCCAGTACTTC. As protein: CASSPRDKGYQETQYF.

The J gene is TRBJ2-1, the V gene TRBV10-3, with D perhaps matching TRBD2 (7 bases). With 6 bases removed from V and 4 bases from J, the gap between germline ends came to 16 bases. This CDR3 contains 15 residues. Germline V gene lookup returns CDR1 ENHRY and CDR2 SYGVKD. CDR3 DNA sequence: TGTGCCATCAGGACCGACGGGGGGACATACAATGAGCAGTTCTTC. Protein: CAIRTDGGTYNEQFF.

This chain connects TRBV6-6 to TRBJ2-7; D is unclear. CDR1 MNHNY and CDR2 SVGAGI come from the germline V gene (reference sequence). The V end was cut by 0 bases, the J end by 3 bases, with 12 bases between. The CDR3 runs 15 residues. This CDR3 is CASSYSRSSDYEQYF. The CDR3 DNA follows: TGTGCCAGCAGTTACTCGCGGTCGAGTGACTACGAGCAGTACTTC.